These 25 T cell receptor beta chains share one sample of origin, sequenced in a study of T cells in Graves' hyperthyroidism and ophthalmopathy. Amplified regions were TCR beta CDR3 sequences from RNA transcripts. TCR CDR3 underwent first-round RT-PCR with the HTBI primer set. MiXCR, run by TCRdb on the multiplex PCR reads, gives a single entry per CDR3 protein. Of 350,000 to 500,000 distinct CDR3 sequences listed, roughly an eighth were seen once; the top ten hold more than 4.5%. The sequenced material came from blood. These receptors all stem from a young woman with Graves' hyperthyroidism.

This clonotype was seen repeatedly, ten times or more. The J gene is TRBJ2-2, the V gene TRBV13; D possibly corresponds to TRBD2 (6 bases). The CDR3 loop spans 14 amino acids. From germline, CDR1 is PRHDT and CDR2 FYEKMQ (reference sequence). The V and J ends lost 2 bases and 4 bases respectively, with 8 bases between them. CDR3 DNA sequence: TGTGCCAGCAGCTTATGGAGGGGCACCGGGGAGCTGTTTTTT. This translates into CASSLWRGTGELFF.

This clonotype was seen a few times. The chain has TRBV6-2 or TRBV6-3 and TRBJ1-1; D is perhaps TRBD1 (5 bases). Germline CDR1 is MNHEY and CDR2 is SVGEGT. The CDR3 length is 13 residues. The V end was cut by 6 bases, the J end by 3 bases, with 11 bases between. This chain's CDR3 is CASRQTEDTEAFF. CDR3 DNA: TGTGCCAGCAGACAGACAGAGGACACTGAAGCTTTCTTT.

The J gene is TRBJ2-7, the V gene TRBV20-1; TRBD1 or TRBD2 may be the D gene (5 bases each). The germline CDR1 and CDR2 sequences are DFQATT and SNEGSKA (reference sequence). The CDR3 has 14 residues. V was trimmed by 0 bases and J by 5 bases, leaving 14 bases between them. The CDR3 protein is CSARDMSGPDEQYF. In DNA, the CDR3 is TGCAGTGCTAGAGATATGTCGGGGCCAGACGAGCAGTACTTC.

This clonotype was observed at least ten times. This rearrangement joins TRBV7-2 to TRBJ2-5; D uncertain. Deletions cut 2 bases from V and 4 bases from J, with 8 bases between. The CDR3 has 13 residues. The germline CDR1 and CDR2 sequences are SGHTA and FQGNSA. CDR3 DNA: TGTGCCAGCAGCTTACCTCCCGTAGAGACCCAGTACTTC. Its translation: CASSLPPVETQYF.

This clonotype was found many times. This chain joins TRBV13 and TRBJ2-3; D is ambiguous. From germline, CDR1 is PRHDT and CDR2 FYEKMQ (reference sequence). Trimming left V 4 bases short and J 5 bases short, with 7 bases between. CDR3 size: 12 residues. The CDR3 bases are TGTGCCAGCAGCTGGTTAGGAGATACGCAGTATTTT. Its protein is CASSWLGDTQYF. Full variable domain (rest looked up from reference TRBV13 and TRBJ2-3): AAGVIQSPRHLIKEKRETATLKCYPIPRHDTVYWYQQGPGQDPQFLISFYEKMQSDKGSIPDRFSAQQFSDYHSELNMSSLELGDSALYFCASSWLGDTQYFGPGTRLTVL.

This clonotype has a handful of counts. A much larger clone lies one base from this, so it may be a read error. CDR3 bases: TGTGCCAACAGCTTAGGTTTCGAACAGCCGAGCTCCTACGAGCAGTACTTC. Residues: CANSLGFEQPSSYEQYF. The rearrangement links TRBV7-9 to TRBJ2-7; D uncertain. CDR3 size: 17 residues. CDR1 and CDR2 from the germline V gene are SEHNR and FQNEAQ (reference sequence).

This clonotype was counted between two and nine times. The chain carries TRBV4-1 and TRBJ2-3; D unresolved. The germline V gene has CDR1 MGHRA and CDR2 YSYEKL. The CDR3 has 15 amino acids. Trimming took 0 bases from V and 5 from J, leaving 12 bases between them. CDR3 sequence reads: CASSQDRVSVDTQYF. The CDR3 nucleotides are TGCGCCAGCAGCCAAGATCGGGTGTCCGTAGATACGCAGTATTTT.

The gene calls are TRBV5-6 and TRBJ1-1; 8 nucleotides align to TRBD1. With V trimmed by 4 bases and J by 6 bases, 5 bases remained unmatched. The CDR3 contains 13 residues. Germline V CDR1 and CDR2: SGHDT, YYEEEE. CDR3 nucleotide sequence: TGTGCCAGCAGCCCGGGACAGGTTGCTGAAGCTTTCTTT. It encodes CASSPGQVAEAFF.

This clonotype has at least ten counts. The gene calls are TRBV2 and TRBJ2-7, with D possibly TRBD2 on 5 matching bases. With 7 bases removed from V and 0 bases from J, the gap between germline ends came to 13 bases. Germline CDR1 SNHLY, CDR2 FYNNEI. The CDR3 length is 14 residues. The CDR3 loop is CASNREYVSYEQYF. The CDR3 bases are TGTGCCAGCAATCGGGAATACGTCTCCTACGAGCAGTACTTC.

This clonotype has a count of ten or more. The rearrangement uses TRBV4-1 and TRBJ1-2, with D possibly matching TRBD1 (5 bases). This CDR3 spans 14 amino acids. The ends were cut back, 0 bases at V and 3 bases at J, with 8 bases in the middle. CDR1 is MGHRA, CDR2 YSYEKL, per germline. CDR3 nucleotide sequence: TGCGCCAGCAGCCAAGATCCGGGGGACTATGGCTACACCTTC. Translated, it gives CASSQDPGDYGYTF.

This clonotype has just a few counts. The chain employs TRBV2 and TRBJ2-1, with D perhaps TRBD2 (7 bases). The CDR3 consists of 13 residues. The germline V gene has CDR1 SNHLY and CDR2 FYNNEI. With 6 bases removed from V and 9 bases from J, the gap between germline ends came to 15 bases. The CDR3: CASSLNREGEQFF. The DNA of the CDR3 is TGTGCCAGCAGCCTTAACAGGGAGGGTGAGCAGTTCTTC.

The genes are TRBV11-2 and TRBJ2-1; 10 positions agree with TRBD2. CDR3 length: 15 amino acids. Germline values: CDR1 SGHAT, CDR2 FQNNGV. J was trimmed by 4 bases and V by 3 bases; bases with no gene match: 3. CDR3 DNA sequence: TGTGCCAGCAGCTTCGAAGCGGGAGGGTACAATGAGCAGTTCTTC. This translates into CASSFEAGGYNEQFF.

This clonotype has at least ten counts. CDR3 amino acids: CASSLGVLAGDEQYF. The DNA for the CDR3 is TGTGCCAGCAGCCTAGGGGTATTAGCGGGAGACGAGCAGTACTTC. This chain uses TRBV9 with TRBJ2-7, with 9 nucleotides matching TRBD2. V trimming: 4 bases; J trimming: 5 bases; junction bases outside the gene matches: 10. The CDR3 is 15 amino acids. Germline-derived CDR1 and CDR2 are SGDLS and YYNGEE.

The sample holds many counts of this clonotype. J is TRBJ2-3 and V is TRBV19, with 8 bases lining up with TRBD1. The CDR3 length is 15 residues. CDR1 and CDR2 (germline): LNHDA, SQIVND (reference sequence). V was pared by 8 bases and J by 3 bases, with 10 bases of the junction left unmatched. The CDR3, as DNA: TGTGCCAGTGGCTCCGGACAGGGTAGGACAGATACGCAGTATTTT. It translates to CASGSGQGRTDTQYF.

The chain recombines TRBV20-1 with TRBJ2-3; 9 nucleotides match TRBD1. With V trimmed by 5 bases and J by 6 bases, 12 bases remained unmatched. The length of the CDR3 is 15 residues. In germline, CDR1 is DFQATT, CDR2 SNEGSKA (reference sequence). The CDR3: CSAPSVGTGSDTQYF. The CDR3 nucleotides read TGCAGTGCTCCATCAGTCGGGACAGGGTCCGATACGCAGTATTTT.

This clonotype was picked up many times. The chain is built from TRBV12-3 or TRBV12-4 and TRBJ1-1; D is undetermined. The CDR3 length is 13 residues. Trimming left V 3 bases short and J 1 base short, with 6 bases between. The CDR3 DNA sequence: TGTGCCAGCAGTTTGTCACAGAACACTGAAGCTTTCTTT. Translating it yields CASSLSQNTEAFF.

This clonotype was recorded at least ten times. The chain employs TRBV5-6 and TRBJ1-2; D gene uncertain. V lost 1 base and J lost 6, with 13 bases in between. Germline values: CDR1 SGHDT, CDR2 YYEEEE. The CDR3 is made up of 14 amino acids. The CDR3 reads CASSLTYARHGYTF. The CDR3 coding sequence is TGTGCCAGCAGCTTGACTTACGCCCGGCATGGCTACACCTTC.

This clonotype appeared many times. In nucleotides, the CDR3 is TGTGCCAGCAGCCAGACTACAGGGGAAGCTTTCTTT. The encoded protein is CASSQTTGEAFF. V is TRBV3-1 and J is TRBJ1-1, with D tentatively TRBD1 (6 bases). Germline loops: CDR1 LGHDT, CDR2 YNNKEL (reference sequence). The length of the CDR3 is 12 residues. Trimming pared 3 bases from V and 8 bases from J, leaving 10 bases between.

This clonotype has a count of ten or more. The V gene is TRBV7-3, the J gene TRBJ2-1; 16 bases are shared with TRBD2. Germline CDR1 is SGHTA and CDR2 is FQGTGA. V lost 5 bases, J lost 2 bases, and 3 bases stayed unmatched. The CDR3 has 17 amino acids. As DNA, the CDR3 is TGTGCCAGCAGCCGGGGGACTAGCGGGAGGGCCTACAATGAGCAGTTCTTC. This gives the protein CASSRGTSGRAYNEQFF. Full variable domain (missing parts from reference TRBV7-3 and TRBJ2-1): GAGVSQTPSNKVTEKGKYVELRCDPISGHTALYWYRQSLGQGPEFLIYFQGTGAADDSGLPNDRFFAVRPEGSVSTLKIQRTERGDSAVYLCASSRGTSGRAYNEQFFGPGTRLTVL.

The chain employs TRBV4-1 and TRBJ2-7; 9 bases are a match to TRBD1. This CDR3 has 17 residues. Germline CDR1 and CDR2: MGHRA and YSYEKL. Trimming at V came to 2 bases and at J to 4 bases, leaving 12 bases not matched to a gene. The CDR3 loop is CASSQPGQGRVNYEQYF. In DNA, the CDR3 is TGCGCCAGCAGCCAACCGGGACAGGGAAGGGTGAATTACGAGCAGTACTTC.

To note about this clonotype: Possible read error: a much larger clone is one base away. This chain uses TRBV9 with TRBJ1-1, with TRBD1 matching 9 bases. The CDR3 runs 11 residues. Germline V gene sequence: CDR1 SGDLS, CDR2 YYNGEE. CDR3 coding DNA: TGTCCCAGCGGGACAGGGACTGAAGCTTTCTTT. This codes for CPSGTGTEAFF.

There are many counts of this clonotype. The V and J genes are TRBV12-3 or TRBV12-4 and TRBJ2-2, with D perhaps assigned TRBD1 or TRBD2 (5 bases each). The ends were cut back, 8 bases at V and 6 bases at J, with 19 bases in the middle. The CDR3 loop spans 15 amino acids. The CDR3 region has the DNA TGTGCCAGCCAGCCCCCAGGGAGTATGTCCGGGGAGCTGTTTTTT. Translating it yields CASQPPGSMSGELFF.

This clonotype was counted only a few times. Here the CDR3 reads CASSLSLQTNTEAFF. The CDR3 coding sequence is TGTGCCAGCAGTCTTTCCCTACAGACGAACACTGAAGCTTTCTTT. This chain uses TRBV27 with TRBJ1-1; D uncertain. V was cut by 5 bases and J by 1 base, with 14 bases left in between. The CDR3 has 15 residues. CDR1 is MNHEY, CDR2 SMNVEV, per germline (reference sequence).

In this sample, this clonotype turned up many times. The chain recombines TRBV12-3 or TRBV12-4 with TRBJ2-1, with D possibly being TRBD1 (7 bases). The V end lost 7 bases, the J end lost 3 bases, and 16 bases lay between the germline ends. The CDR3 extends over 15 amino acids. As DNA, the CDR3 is TGTGCCAGCACCTATTCAGGGGGGAACTACAATGAGCAGTTCTTC. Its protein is CASTYSGGNYNEQFF.

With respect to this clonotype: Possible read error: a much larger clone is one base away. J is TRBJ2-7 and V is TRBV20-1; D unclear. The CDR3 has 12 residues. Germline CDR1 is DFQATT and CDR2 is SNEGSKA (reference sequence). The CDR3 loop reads CSPRGGPYEQYF. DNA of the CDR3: TGCAGTCCTAGAGGCGGTCCCTACGAGCAGTACTTC.